These 21 T cell receptor beta chains came from one sample sequenced in a study of cytomegalovirus exposure and HLA in healthy donors. Repertoires were generated with immunoSEQ multiplex PCR, while TCRdb's copy carries only in-frame clones and drops some. The table lists some 320,000 clones, about 90% of them singletons. The specimen sequenced was PBMCs. Receptors originate from a woman in her 30s in good health and CMV-seropositive.

Points on this clone: The same CDR3 also results from other DNA sequences found in this sample. The chain combines TRBV18 with TRBJ1-5; D unclear. The V end lost 3 bases, the J end lost 1 base, and 10 bases lay between the germline ends. This CDR3 is built from 15 residues. Germline CDR1 and CDR2: KGHSH and LQKENI. CDR3 nucleotide sequence: TGTGCCAGCTCACCCCCCGGTTCAAGCAATCAGCCCCAGCATTTT. Its translation is CASSPPGSSNQPQHF.

In nucleotides, the CDR3 is TGTGCCAGCAGCTTGATCGGGGTACCCTCGAACACTGAAGCTTTCTTT. Its translation is CASSLIGVPSNTEAFF. The genes are TRBV5-6 and TRBJ1-1; no clear D gene. Germline V CDR1 and CDR2: SGHDT, YYEEEE. CDR3 size: 16 residues. With 1 base removed from V and 1 base from J, the gap between germline ends came to 14 bases.

The chain joins TRBV30 to TRBJ1-4; TRBD1 agrees at 7 bases. The CDR3 length is 15 residues. Germline lookup yields CDR1 GTSNPN and CDR2 SVGIG (reference sequence). V trimming: 2 bases; J trimming: 5 bases; junction bases outside the gene matches: 8. This chain's CDR3 is CAWSQPGQQNEKLFF. CDR3 DNA: TGTGCCTGGAGTCAACCGGGACAGCAAAATGAAAAACTGTTTTTT.

This sequence joins TRBV5-6 and TRBJ2-1; 9 nucleotides agree with TRBD2. This CDR3 has 16 residues. CDR1 is SGHDT and CDR2 is YYEEEE in the germline V gene. The J segment lost 7 bases and the V segment lost 4 bases, leaving 12 bases of the junction unmatched. This chain's CDR3 is CASSTEVTSGYNEQFF. The DNA for the CDR3 is TGTGCCAGCAGCACGGAAGTGACTAGCGGTTATAATGAGCAGTTCTTC.

The chain employs TRBV30 and TRBJ2-2; D might be TRBD1 (6 bases). The CDR3 runs 15 residues. The ends were cut back, 0 bases at V and 7 bases at J, with 15 bases in the middle. Germline CDR1 reads GTSNPN; CDR2 reads SVGIG (reference sequence). The DNA of the CDR3 is TGTGCCTGGAGTGTACCGGACAGTCTTGGCGGGGAGCTGTTTTTT. This gives the protein CAWSVPDSLGGELFF.

This chain uses TRBV9 with TRBJ2-3; 13 positions match TRBD2. V shed 0 bases, J shed 5 bases, and the junction held 3 bases outside the gene matches. Germline CDR1 SGDLS, CDR2 YYNGEE. This CDR3 has 16 residues. In DNA, the CDR3 is TGTGCCAGCAGCGTAGAAAGGACTAGCGGGGGAGATACGCAGTATTTT. It translates to CASSVERTSGGDTQYF.

The chain has TRBV29-1 and TRBJ1-1; the D is unclear. The ends were cut back, 7 bases at V and 0 bases at J, with 9 bases in the middle. This CDR3 has 12 residues. Germline assignment: CDR1 SQVTM and CDR2 ANQGSEA. CDR3 in DNA: TGCAGCGCTGCGCCAATGAACACTGAAGCTTTCTTT. Translation gives CSAAPMNTEAFF. The complete variable domain, with remaining parts taken from reference TRBV29-1 and TRBJ1-1, reads SAVISQKPSRDICQRGTSLTIQCQVDSQVTMMFWYRQQPGQSLTLIATANQGSEATYESGFVIDKFPISRPNLTFSTLTVSNMSPEDSSIYLCSAAPMNTEAFFGQGTRLTVV.

The chain carries TRBV14 and TRBJ1-2, with TRBD1 as a possible D gene (5 bases). This CDR3 region has 14 residues. Germline CDR1 SGHDN, CDR2 FVKESK. Trimming removed 4 bases from V and 0 bases from J, with 9 bases in between. The CDR3, as DNA: TGTGCCAGCAGCCGGGACGGTGCTAACTATGGCTACACCTTC. Translated: CASSRDGANYGYTF.

The gene calls are TRBV28 and TRBJ1-2, with D perhaps TRBD1 (5 bases). The CDR3 runs to 13 residues. Trimming stripped 2 bases from V and 8 bases from J, with 12 bases between. CDR1 is MDHEN and CDR2 is SYDVKM in the germline V gene. The CDR3, as DNA: TGTGCCAGCAGTTTAGAGGGACTAGGGGGCTACACCTTC. Its translation: CASSLEGLGGYTF.

The chain links TRBV9 to TRBJ2-1; 13 bases fit TRBD2. CDR1 and CDR2 (germline): SGDLS, YYNGEE. V was pared by 3 bases and J by 9 bases, with 9 bases of the junction left unmatched. The CDR3 has 16 amino acids. The CDR3 protein is CASSGGTSGMRGEQFF. DNA of the CDR3: TGTGCCAGCAGCGGCGGGACTAGCGGGATGAGAGGTGAGCAGTTCTTC.

This rearrangement joins TRBV18 to TRBJ1-2; D might be TRBD1 (6 bases). This CDR3 is 14 amino acids long. The V gene lost 3 bases and the J gene lost 6 bases, with 14 bases spanning the gap. The germline gives CDR1 KGHSH, CDR2 LQKENI. The CDR3 DNA reads TGTGCCAGCTCACCCCCGGGGGGGGCCCATGGCTACACCTTC. This gives the protein CASSPPGGAHGYTF. The variable domain in full, completed from reference TRBV18 and TRBJ1-2, reads NAGVMQNPRHLVRRRGQEARLRCSPMKGHSHVYWYRQLPEEGLKFMVYLQKENIIDESGMPKERFSAEFPKEGPSILRIQQVVRGDSAAYFCASSPPGGAHGYTFGSGTRLTVV.

The chain employs TRBV5-6 and TRBJ1-1; D remains ambiguous. The CDR3 length is 13 residues. Trimming removed 1 base from V and 1 base from J, with 5 bases in between. Germline V gives CDR1 SGHDT, CDR2 YYEEEE. The CDR3 sequence is CASSLRPNTEAFF. DNA of the CDR3: TGTGCCAGCAGCTTGCGACCGAACACTGAAGCTTTCTTT.

This clone was seen a handful of times. The gene calls are TRBV6-5 and TRBJ1-5, with TRBD1 matching over 7 bases. The CDR3 runs to 14 residues. CDR1 and CDR2 from the germline V gene are MNHEY and SVGAGI. With 4 bases clipped from V and 6 bases from J, the junction kept 6 bases outside the gene matches. CDR3 bases: TGTGCCAGCAGTTTCCGACAGGGAGGTCAGCCCCAGCATTTT. This translates into CASSFRQGGQPQHF.

This clone has just one count. The rearrangement joins TRBV7-6 to TRBJ1-2, with unresolved D. V was trimmed by 1 base and J by 8 bases, leaving 11 bases between them. CDR1 is SGHVS and CDR2 is FNYEAQ in the germline V gene. This CDR3 is built from 13 residues. Here the CDR3 reads CASSLVSREGYTF. The CDR3 DNA reads TGTGCCAGCAGCTTAGTCAGTAGGGAGGGCTACACCTTC.

This clone appeared a few times. This chain joins TRBV6-1 and TRBJ1-4; possibly TRBD1 for D (6 bases). The CDR3 has 15 amino acids. Germline loops: CDR1 MNHNS, CDR2 SASEGT. Trimming removed 8 bases from V and 0 bases from J, with 13 bases in between. The CDR3 DNA sequence: TGTGCCAGCCTTGGGGGCATAGCAACTAATGAAAAACTGTTTTTT. This sequence encodes CASLGGIATNEKLFF.

CDR3 protein: CASSYPNQEKLFF. CDR3 coding DNA: TGTGCCAGCAGTTACCCGAACCAGGAAAAACTGTTTTTT. The gene calls are TRBV28 and TRBJ1-4; no firm D call. V lost 4 bases and J lost 8, with 11 bases in between. The CDR3 contains 13 residues. The germline V gene has CDR1 MDHEN and CDR2 SYDVKM. Drawing the rest from reference TRBV28 and TRBJ1-4, the complete variable domain is DVKVTQSSRYLVKRTGEKVFLECVQDMDHENMFWYRQDPGLGLRLIYFSYDVKMKEKGDIPEGYSVSREKKERFSLILESASTNQTSMYLCASSYPNQEKLFFGSGTQLSVL.

The rearrangement uses TRBV7-8 and TRBJ1-6; tentative D call: TRBD1 (5 bases). Trimming shortened V by 5 bases and J by 13 bases, and 18 bases separated the two germline ends. This CDR3 region has 14 residues. Per germline, CDR1 SGHVS and CDR2 FQNEAQ. The CDR3 protein is CASSPGTVPGPLHF. The CDR3 bases are TGTGCCAGCAGCCCGGGGACGGTACCCGGCCCCCTCCACTTT.

The chain links TRBV5-5 to TRBJ2-7; 8 bases align to TRBD1. V lost 3 bases to trimming and J lost 2 bases; unmatched junction nucleotides: 10. The V gene's germline CDR1 is SGHKS and CDR2 YYEKEE (reference sequence). The CDR3 length is 16 residues. The DNA of the CDR3 is TGTGCCAGCAGCTCACTCAGGACAGGGCTGACCTACGAGCAGTACTTC. Translation gives CASSSLRTGLTYEQYF.

The gene calls are TRBV27 and TRBJ2-5; the match to TRBD1 covers 9 bases. Germline trimming cut 3 bases from V and 2 bases from J; bases unmatched to any gene: 7. This CDR3 spans 16 amino acids. Looked up from germline, CDR1 is MNHEY and CDR2 is SMNVEV (reference sequence). In nucleotides, the CDR3 is TGTGCCAGCAGTTTGCTGGGGACAGGGTGGCAAGAGACCCAGTACTTC. Protein product: CASSLLGTGWQETQYF.

J is TRBJ2-7 and V is TRBV6-1; 9 bases line up with TRBD1. The CDR3 is 14 residues long. Germline V lookup: CDR1 MNHNS, CDR2 SASEGT. V dropped 3 bases and J dropped 2; count of bases not matched to a gene: 2. In DNA form, the CDR3 reads TGTGCCAGCAGTGAGGGGACAGGGACCTACGAGCAGTACTTC. Its protein product is CASSEGTGTYEQYF.

CDR3 nucleotide sequence: TGCGCCAGCAGCCCCGAGGACAGGGGTAACTATGGCTACACCTTC. Its translation: CASSPEDRGNYGYTF. The chain carries TRBV4-3 and TRBJ1-2, with 9 bases lining up with TRBD1. Germline V CDR1 and CDR2: LGHNA, YSLEER. CDR3 length: 15 amino acids. J lost 1 base, V lost 4 bases, and 4 bases had no gene match.